The present entry profiles one TCR beta chain with its context. Its specificity is not known. This specimen comes from a study of CD8 T cells in ankylosing spondylitis. Quantitative 5'-RACE with molecular barcodes was used to make the TCR beta libraries. A single record per CDR3 protein comes from TCRdb applying MiXCR to the 5' RACE reads. The data contain 250,000 to 350,000 distinct CDR3 sequences, under 8.5% of them seen just once; the ten biggest clones take up roughly 15%. Study-wide results and limits: A TCR beta motif made of about 8 highly homologous variants seemed typical of ankylosing spondylitis blood. As reported, disease-linked clones showed significant enrichment in matched ankylosing spondylitis synovial fluid.

Germline V gene lookup returns CDR1 DFQATT and CDR2 SNEGSKA (reference sequence). V lost 3 bases to trimming and J lost 1 base; unmatched junction nucleotides: 5. CDR3 length: 17 residues. This clonotype originated in a male donor with ankylosing spondylitis. This chain joins TRBV20-1 and TRBJ2-1; 14 bases map to TRBD2. The specimen was blood, either unsorted or a sorted T cell fraction (not recorded which). CDR3 nucleotides: TGCAGTGCTAGCGGGACTAGCGGGAGACGTTCCTACAATGAGCAGTTCTTC. Translated, it gives CSASGTSGRRSYNEQFF.